This T cell receptor (beta chain) emerged from a study of vaccination and CD4 T cells after COVID-19 (dated by TCRdb to 2022 to 2024). With respect to the entire study: Convalescent patients had a positive SARS-CoV-2 result on nasal swab PCR, and of these patients, some ten had mild disease and one had severe disease. In about 11 COVID-19 convalescent patients and a few infection-naive healthy vaccine recipients, the spike-specific CD4+ TCR repertoire before mRNA vaccination was compared with the repertoire after mRNA vaccination. Post-COVID blood samples from convalescent patients were collected a median of about 110 days after diagnosis, with a range of 35 to 161 days. Post-vaccine blood samples were taken a median of 72 days after the second vaccine dose, with a range of roughly 14 to 250 days. Control cultures received a CEFX viral epitope pool as the positive control, an HIV-1 Nef peptide pool as the negative control, or no peptide. Participants got two doses of the Pfizer-BioNTech BNT162b2 vaccine (n=8) or two doses of the Moderna mRNA-1273 vaccine (n=2). Culture stimuli were overlapping spike peptide pools from SARS-CoV-2 and from the common cold coronaviruses HCoV-NL63, HCoV-OC43 and HCoV-229E. The convalescent cohort included six males and four females, with two Hispanic individuals, seven Caucasians, two Asians and one multiracial person.

As encoded in the germline V gene, CDR1 is MNHEY while CDR2 is SVGEGT. From its cysteine to its phenylalanine, the CDR3 spans 14 amino acids. Only CDR3 DNA remains: 42 bases, in frame from the first base. The V end gives up 6 bases and the J end 1 base, leaving 5 bases in the junction not matched to a gene. The protocol used for the library was PCR. TCR sequencing of DNA from cultured CD4+ T cells used the Oncomine TCR Beta short-read assay at the Johns Hopkins FTIC core. The QIAamp micro DNA kit was used to extract genomic DNA from the cultured CD4+ T cells. Oncomine TCR Beta libraries from cultured CD4+ T cells were pooled using unique dual indexes and sequenced on an Illumina iSeq 100. Processing in the source paper ran as follows. Non-productive sequences were filtered out, and CDR3s that did not start with C, did not end with F or W, or were shorter than 7 amino acids were discarded. The MANAFEST web application identified antigen-specific clonotypes by comparing peptide-stimulated wells against reference wells and other culture wells. Positive clones required FDR below 0.05, an odds ratio above 5, and productive frequency above 0.1% in at least two of three replicate wells. A clonotype counted as cross-reactive if it showed significant expansion both in the SARS-CoV-2 spike wells and in at least one common cold coronavirus spike condition. CDR3 homology was assessed with Levenshtein distances (stringdist) and unrooted phylogenetic trees (ape) in R version 3.6.1. The public reads were run again by TCRdb, first through fastp at Q25 and then through MiXCR, and only productive beta chains were kept. Every CDR3 protein is listed once, alongside the most common genes and DNA of its rows. TCRdb's processing, not the authors', yielded these V and J calls. A total of about 14,000 distinct CDR3 sequences appear in this sample, approximately 30% of them only once. Roughly 10% of the sample is taken by the ten largest.

General study outcomes and caveats: Of the vaccine-specific clones found in convalescent patients, nearly all (304 of 307) were mono-reactive for SARS-CoV-2 spike instead of being cross-reactive with common cold coronaviruses. Relatively few convalescent patients were included in the study, and early timepoints after natural infection were not analyzed. The median count of SARS-CoV-2-reactive clonotypes went up from 20 to 25 after infection to a few dozen after vaccination, although the change was not significant. Among the post-vaccine SARS-CoV-2-reactive clones in convalescent patients, a median around 86% showed up only after vaccination, which suggests vaccine-specific priming.

This clonotype has only a few counts. The antigen it binds to is not known. Base qualities are not provided; no much larger clone lies one nucleotide away. This sample's treatment or condition label indicates: approximately 9-day PBMC culture with coronavirus spike peptide pools or control peptides (ViraFEST assay). The ViraFEST assay was used in the study, in which antigen-specific T cells were expanded with peptide pools and expanded clonotypes were subsequently identified by TCR sequencing. The positive SARS-CoV-2 PCR tests of the convalescent patients were dated from March to December 2020, before the Alpha, Beta and Delta variants emerged in the United States. Each well held approximately 2 million PBMCs cultured in IMDM containing roughly 5% human AB serum and roughly 9.7 IU/ml IL-2, with about 9.4 ug/ml peptide pools added. On days 3 and 7, half of the culture medium was replaced with fresh IL-2-containing medium. CD4+ T cells were isolated after roughly nine days of culture through negative selection using the EasySep CD4+ T cell isolation kit. Ficoll-Paque Plus gradient centrifugation was used to isolate PBMCs from whole blood, and the isolated PBMCs were then either used fresh or cryopreserved at -140C. Triplicate wells were generally used for each culture condition.

In this chain, TRBV6-2 or TRBV6-3 is recombined with TRBJ1-1; 7 middle bases align to TRBD1. The sample consisted of CD4+ T cells from blood, cultured in vitro, taken after SARS-CoV-2 vaccination. The source is a human donor who had recovered from COVID-19. The nucleotide sequence reads as follows: TGTGCCAGCAGCTTACAGGGGCCGAACACTGAAGCTTTCTTT. Translated, this is CASSLQGPNTEAFF.